Shown below are 5 T cell receptor beta chains from a single sample sequenced in a study of blood T cells in healthy people across ages. A second PCR, run for roughly 7 to 12 cycles, used a sample-barcoded 5' primer plus a J-beta primer mix. TCRdb re-analysed the 5' RACE reads in MiXCR, keeping a single row per CDR3 protein. Here the sample spans approximately 400,000 distinct CDR3 sequences, approximately 47% being singletons. The sequenced sample consisted of blood. The receptor set was obtained from a man aged 55 to 70 in good health.

This clonotype showed up just a few times. The CDR3 reads CASSLAWGGGQPQHF. As DNA, the CDR3 is TGTGCCAGCAGCTTAGCCTGGGGGGGTGGTCAGCCCCAGCATTTT. The chain employs TRBV7-2 and TRBJ1-5; maybe TRBD1 (5 bases). Germline CDR1 SGHTA, CDR2 FQGNSA. CDR3 length: 15 residues. Deletions cut 0 bases from V and 6 bases from J, with 12 bases between.

This clonotype has just a few counts. J is TRBJ2-4 and V is TRBV7-2, with 8 bases aligning to TRBD2. Judging by the DNA end, TRBJ2-7 fits better; the J call may be wrong. Germline CDR1 and CDR2: SGHTA and FQGNSA. The CDR3 totals 14 residues. This CDR3 reads CASSHGPGGSEQYF. CDR3 in DNA: TGTGCCAGCAGCCACGGACCGGGGGGGAGCGAGCAGTACTTC.

The chain uses TRBV6-6 and TRBJ2-6; D remains ambiguous. The CDR3 is 15 residues long. The germline CDR1 and CDR2 sequences are MNHNY and SVGAGI (reference sequence). Trimming left V 5 bases short and J 1 base short, with 9 bases between. DNA of the CDR3: TGTGCCAGCAGTCACGACGGGTCTGGGGCCAACGTCCTGACTTTC. It yields the protein CASSHDGSGANVLTF.

This clonotype was counted only a few times. J is TRBJ2-5 and V is TRBV7-2, with D unclear. The CDR3 consists of 14 residues. Looked up from germline, CDR1 is SGHTA and CDR2 is FQGNSA. Trimming removed 5 bases from V and 0 bases from J, with 10 bases in between. Here the CDR3 reads CASSPRHYQETQYF. Written as DNA, the CDR3 is TGTGCCAGCAGCCCGAGACACTACCAAGAGACCCAGTACTTC. The full variable domain, with the rest looked up from reference TRBV7-2 and TRBJ2-5, is GAGVSQSPSNKVTEKGKDVELRCDPISGHTALYWYRQSLGQGLEFLIYFQGNSAPDKSGLPSDRFSAERTGGSVSTLTIQRTQQEDSAVYLCASSPRHYQETQYFGPGTRLLVL.

This rearrangement joins TRBV3-1 to TRBJ2-7; TRBD1 aligns across 7 bases. The DNA end is more similar to TRBJ2-5, so the J call may be wrong. Per the germline V gene, CDR1 is LGHDT and CDR2 is YNNKEL (reference sequence). The CDR3 runs 14 residues. The CDR3 nucleotides are TGTGCCAGCAGCCAAGGGACAGGATGGGAGACCCAGTACTTC. This gives the protein CASSQGTGWETQYF.